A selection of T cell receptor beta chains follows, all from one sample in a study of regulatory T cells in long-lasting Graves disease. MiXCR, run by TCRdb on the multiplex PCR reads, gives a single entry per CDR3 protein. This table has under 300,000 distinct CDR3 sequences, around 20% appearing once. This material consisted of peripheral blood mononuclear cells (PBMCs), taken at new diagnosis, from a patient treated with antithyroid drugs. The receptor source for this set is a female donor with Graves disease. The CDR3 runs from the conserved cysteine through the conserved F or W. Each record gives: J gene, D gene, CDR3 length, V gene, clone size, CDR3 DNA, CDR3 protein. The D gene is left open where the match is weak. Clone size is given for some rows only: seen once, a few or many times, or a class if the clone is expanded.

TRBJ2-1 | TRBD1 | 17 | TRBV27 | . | TGTGCCAGCAGCCTAAGCCGGGACAGTGATTCCTACAATGAGCAGTTCTTC | CASSLSRDSDSYNEQFF
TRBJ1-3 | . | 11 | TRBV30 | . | TGTGCCTGGAGTGTAGGAAACACCATATATTTT | CAWSVGNTIYF
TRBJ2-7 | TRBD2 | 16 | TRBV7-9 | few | TGTGCCAGCAGCCCTAGCGGGAATCTACGAGTAGTAAAGCAGTACTTC | CASSPSGNLRVVKQYF
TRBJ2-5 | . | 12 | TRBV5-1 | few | TGCGCCAGCAGCTTAGATTTTGAGACCCAGTACTTC | CASSLDFETQYF
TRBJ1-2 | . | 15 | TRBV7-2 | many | TGTGCCAGCTCCCCCCGGCCGGGACTCAACTATGGCTACACCTTC | CASSPRPGLNYGYTF
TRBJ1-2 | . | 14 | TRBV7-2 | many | TGTGCCAGCAGCGTTATCAGGGGCCCCAACGGCTACACCTTC | CASSVIRGPNGYTF
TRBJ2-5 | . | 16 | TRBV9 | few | TGTGCCAGCAGCGGGGGGGACACGGGTGTTGAAGAGACCCAGTACTTC | CASSGGDTGVEETQYF
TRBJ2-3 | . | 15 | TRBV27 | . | TGTGCCAGCAGTTTAAGGGCAGGGAATGCAGATACGCAGTATTTT | CASSLRAGNADTQYF
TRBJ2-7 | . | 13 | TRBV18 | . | TGTGCCAGTCAAACAGGGATCACCTACGAGCAGTACTTC | CASQTGITYEQYF
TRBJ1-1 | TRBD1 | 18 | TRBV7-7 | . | TGTGCCAGCAGCCCACTCGACAGGGGTCTTGACACCAACACTGAAGCTTTCTTT | CASSPLDRGLDTNTEAFF
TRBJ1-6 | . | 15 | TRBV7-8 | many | TGTGCCAGCAGCTTAGGTAGCTCCTATAATTCACCCCTCCACTTT | CASSLGSSYNSPLHF
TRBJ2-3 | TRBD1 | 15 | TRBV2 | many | TGTGCCAGCAGTGAGGGACAGGGACGCACAGATACGCAGTATTTT | CASSEGQGRTDTQYF
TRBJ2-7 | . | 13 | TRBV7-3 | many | TGTGCCAGCAGCTTCAGCGAGGGGAGCGAGCAGTACTTC | CASSFSEGSEQYF
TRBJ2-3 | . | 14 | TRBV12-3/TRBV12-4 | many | TGTGCCAGCAGTTTAGTTTGGGGACCAGATACGCAGTATTTT | CASSLVWGPDTQYF
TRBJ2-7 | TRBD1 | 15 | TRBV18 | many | TGTGCCAGCTCGCCTCCTCGACAGGGTGATTCCGAGCAGTACTTC | CASSPPRQGDSEQYF
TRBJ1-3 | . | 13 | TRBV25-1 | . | TGTGCCAGCAGGCCTCCGGGGCAGGGCGCCATATATTTT | CASRPPGQGAIYF
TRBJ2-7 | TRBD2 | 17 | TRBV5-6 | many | TGTGCCAGCAGCTCGGCCTTCAGCGGGGGGGCAGAGGTCGAGCAGTACTTC | CASSSAFSGGAEVEQYF
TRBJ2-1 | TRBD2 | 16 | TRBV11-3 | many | TGTGCCAGCAGCTTCGGGAGGACTAGCGGGAGACGAGTGCAGTTCTTC | CASSFGRTSGRRVQFF
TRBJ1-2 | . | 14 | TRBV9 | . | TGTGCCAGCAGCGTAGGGGGACAAACCTATGGCTACACCTTC | CASSVGGQTYGYTF
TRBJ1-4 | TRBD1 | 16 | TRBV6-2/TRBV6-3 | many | TGTGCCAGCAGTTACTTCTCCGGGACAGGGAAAGAAAAACTGTTTTTT | CASSYFSGTGKEKLFF
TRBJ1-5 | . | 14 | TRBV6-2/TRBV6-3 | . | TGTGCCAGCACCAATGCCTTTGGAGGGCAGCCCCAGCATTTT | CASTNAFGGQPQHF
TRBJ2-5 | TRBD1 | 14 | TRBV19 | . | TGTGCCAGTAGGGCGGACAGGGCTCAAGAGACCCAGTACTTC | CASRADRAQETQYF
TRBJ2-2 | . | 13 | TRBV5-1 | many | TGCGCCAGCGGCGAACAGAACACCGGGGAGCTGTTTTTT | CASGEQNTGELFF
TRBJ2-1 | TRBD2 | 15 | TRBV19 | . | TGTGCCAGTAGTACCCGGGGGGGAGGCAACAATGAGCAGTTCTTC | CASSTRGGGNNEQFF
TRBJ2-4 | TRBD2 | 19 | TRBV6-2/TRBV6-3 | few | TGTGCCAGCACCCCCGGGACTAGCGGACCCTATCTTGCCAAAAACATTCAGTACTTC | CASTPGTSGPYLAKNIQYF
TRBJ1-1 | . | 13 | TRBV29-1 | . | TGCAGCGTTGTGCCCAGGGTCAACACTGAAGCTTTCTTT | CSVVPRVNTEAFF